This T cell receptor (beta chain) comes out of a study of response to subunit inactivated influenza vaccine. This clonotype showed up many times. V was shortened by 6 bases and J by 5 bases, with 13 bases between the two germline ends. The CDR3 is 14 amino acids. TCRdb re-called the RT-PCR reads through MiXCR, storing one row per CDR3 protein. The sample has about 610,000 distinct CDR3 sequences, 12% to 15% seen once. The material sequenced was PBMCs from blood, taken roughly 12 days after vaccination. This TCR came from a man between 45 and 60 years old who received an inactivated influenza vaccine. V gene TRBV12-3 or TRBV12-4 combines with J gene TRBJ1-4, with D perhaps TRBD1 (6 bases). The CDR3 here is CASSPGQGNEKLFF. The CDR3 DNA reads TGTGCCAGCAGCCCAGGGCAGGGGAATGAAAAACTGTTTTTT.